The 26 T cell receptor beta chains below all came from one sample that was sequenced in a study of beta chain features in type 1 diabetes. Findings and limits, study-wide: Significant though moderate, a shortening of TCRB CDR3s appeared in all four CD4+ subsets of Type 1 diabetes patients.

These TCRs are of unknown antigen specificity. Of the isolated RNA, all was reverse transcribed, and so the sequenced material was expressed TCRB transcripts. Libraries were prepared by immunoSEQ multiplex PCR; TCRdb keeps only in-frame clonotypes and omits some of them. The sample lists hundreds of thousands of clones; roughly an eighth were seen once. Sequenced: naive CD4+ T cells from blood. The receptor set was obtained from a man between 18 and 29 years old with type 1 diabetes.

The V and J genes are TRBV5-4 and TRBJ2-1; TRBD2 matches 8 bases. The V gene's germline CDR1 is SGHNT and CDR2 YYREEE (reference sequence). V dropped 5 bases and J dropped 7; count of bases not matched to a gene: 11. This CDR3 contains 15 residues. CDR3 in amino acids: CASSPSGSTGNEQFF. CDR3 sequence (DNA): TGTGCCAGCAGTCCAAGCGGGAGCACTGGTAATGAGCAGTTCTTC. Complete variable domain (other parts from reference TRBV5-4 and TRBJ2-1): ETGVTQSPTHLIKTRGQQVTLRCSSQSGHNTVSWYQQALGQGPQFIFQYYREEENGRGNFPPRFSGLQFPNYSSELNVNALELDDSALYLCASSPSGSTGNEQFFGPGTRLTVL.

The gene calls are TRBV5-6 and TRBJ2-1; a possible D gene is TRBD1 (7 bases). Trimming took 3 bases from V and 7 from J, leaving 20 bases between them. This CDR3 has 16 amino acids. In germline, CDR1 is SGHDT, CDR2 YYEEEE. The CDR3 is CASSSQGPRGGNEQFF. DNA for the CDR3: TGTGCCAGCAGCTCACAGGGGCCGCGGGGTGGGAATGAGCAGTTCTTC. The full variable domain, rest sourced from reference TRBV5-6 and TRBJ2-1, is DAGVTQSPTHLIKTRGQQVTLRCSPKSGHDTVSWYQQALGQGPQFIFQYYEEEERQRGNFPDRFSGHQFPNYSSELNVNALLLGDSALYLCASSSQGPRGGNEQFFGPGTRLTVL.

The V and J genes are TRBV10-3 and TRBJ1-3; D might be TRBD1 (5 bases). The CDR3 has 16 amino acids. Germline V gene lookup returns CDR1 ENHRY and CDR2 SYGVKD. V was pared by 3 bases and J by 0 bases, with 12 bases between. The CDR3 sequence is CAISEIDTGSGNTIYF. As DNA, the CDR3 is TGTGCCATCAGTGAAATCGACACAGGCTCTGGAAACACCATATATTTT.

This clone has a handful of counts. As DNA, the CDR3 is TGTGCCAGCAGCGTACCGGGACTCATGGAGCAGTACTTC. Residues: CASSVPGLMEQYF. The chain has TRBV7-9 and TRBJ2-7; tentatively, D is TRBD2 (6 bases). This CDR3 is 13 amino acids long. Looked up from germline, CDR1 is SEHNR and CDR2 is FQNEAQ (reference sequence). V was pared by 5 bases and J by 7 bases, with 15 bases between. Looking up the rest from reference TRBV7-9 and TRBJ2-7 gives the full variable domain: DTGVSQNPRHKITKRGQNVTFRCDPISEHNRLYWYRQTLGQGPEFLTYFQNEAQLEKSRLLSDRFSAERPKGSFSTLEIQRTEQGDSAMYLCASSVPGLMEQYFGPGTRLTVT.

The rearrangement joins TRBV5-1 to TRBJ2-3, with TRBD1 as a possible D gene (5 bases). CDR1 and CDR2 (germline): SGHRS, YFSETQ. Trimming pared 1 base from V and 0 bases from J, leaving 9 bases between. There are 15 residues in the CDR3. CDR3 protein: CASSLMTASTDTQYF. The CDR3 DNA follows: TGCGCCAGCAGCTTGATGACAGCTAGCACAGATACGCAGTATTTT.

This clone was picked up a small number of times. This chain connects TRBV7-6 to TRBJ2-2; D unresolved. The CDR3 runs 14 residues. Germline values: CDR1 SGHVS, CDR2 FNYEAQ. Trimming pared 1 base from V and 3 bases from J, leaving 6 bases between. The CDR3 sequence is CASSLVLDTGELFF. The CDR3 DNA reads TGTGCCAGCAGCTTAGTACTGGACACCGGGGAGCTGTTTTTT.

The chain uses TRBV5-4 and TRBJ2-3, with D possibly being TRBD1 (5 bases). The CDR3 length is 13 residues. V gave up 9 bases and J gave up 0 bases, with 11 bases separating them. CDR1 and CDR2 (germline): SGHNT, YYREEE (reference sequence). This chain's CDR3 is CATWGSSTDTQYF. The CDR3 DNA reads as TGTGCCACATGGGGCTCTAGCACAGATACGCAGTATTTT.

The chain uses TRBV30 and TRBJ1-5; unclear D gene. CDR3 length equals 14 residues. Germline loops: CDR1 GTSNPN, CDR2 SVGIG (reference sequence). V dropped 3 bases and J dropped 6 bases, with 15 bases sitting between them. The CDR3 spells CAWSDDEVVQPQHF. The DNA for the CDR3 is TGTGCCTGGAGCGACGATGAGGTGGTTCAGCCCCAGCATTTT.

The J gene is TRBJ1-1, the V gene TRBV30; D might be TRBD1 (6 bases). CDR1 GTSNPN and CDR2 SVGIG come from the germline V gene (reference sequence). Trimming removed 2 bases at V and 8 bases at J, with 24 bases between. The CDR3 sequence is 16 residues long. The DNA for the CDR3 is TGTGCCTGGAGTTTTCCGTTCGGCAGGGGAAGAGTAGAAGCTTTCTTT. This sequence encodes CAWSFPFGRGRVEAFF.

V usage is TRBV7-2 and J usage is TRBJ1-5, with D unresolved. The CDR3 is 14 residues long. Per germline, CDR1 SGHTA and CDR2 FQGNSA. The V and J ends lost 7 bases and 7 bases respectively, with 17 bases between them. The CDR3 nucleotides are TGTGCCAGCACCGAGAACCGTCCAAGGCAGCCCCAGCATTTT. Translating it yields CASTENRPRQPQHF.

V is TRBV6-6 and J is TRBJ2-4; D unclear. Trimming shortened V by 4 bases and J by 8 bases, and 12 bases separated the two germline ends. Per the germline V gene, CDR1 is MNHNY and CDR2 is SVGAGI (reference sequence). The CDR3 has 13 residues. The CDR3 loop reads CASSLTATDIQYF. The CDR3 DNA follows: TGTGCCAGCAGTTTGACGGCCACTGACATTCAGTACTTC.

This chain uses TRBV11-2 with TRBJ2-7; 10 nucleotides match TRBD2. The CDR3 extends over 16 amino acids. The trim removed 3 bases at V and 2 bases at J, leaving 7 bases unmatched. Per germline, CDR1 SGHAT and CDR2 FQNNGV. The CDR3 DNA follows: TGTGCCAGCAGCTTGCGCGGACTAGCGGAGACCTACGAGCAGTACTTC. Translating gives CASSLRGLAETYEQYF. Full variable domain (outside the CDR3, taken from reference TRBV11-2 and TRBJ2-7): EAGVAQSPRYKIIEKRQSVAFWCNPISGHATLYWYQQILGQGPKLLIQFQNNGVVDDSQLPKDRFSAERLKGVDSTLKIQPAKLEDSAVYLCASSLRGLAETYEQYFGPGTRLTVT.

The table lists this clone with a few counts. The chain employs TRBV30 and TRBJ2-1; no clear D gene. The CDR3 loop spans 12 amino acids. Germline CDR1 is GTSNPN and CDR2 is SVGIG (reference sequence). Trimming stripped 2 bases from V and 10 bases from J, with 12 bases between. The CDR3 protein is CAWSPLTGEQFF. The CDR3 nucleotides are TGTGCCTGGAGTCCCCTCACTGGCGAGCAGTTCTTC. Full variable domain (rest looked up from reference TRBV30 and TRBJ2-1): SQTIHQWPATLVQPVGSPLSLECTVEGTSNPNLYWYRQAAGRGLQLLFYSVGIGQISSEVPQNLSASRPQDRQFILSSKKLLLSDSGFYLCAWSPLTGEQFFGPGTRLTVL.

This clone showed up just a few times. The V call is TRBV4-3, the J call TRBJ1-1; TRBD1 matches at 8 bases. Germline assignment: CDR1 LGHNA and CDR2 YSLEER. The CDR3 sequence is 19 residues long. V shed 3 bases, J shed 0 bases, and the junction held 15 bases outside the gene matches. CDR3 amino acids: CASSQGFQDRVLMNTEAFF. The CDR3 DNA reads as TGCGCCAGCAGCCAGGGCTTTCAGGACAGGGTTTTGATGAACACTGAAGCTTTCTTT.

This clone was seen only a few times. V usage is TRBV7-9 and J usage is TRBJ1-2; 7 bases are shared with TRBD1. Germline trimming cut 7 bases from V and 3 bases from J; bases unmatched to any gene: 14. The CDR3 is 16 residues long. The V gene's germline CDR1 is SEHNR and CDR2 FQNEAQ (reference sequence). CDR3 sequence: CASTRWRGHRDYGYTF. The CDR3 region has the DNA TGTGCCAGCACCCGGTGGAGGGGGCATAGGGACTATGGCTACACCTTC.

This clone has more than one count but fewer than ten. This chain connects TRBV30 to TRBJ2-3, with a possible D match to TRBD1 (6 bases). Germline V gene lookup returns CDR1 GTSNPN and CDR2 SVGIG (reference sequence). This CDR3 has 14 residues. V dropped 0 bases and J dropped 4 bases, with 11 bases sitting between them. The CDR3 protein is CAWSVMGASDTQYF. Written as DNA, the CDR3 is TGTGCCTGGAGTGTGATGGGGGCATCAGATACGCAGTATTTT.

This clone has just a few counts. The CDR3 protein is CASSRAGSGGYTF. The CDR3 nucleotides are TGTGCCAGCAGCCGGGCGGGGAGCGGGGGCTACACCTTC. The chain recombines TRBV13 with TRBJ1-2; D uncertain. The CDR3 has 13 amino acids. Trimming shortened V by 5 bases and J by 8 bases, and 15 bases separated the two germline ends. Per the germline V gene, CDR1 is PRHDT and CDR2 is FYEKMQ (reference sequence).

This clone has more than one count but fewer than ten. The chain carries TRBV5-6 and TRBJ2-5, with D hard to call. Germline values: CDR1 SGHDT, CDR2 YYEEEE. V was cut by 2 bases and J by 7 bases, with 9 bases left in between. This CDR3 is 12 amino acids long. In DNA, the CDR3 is TGTGCCAGCAGCTTCTCGGAAGGGACCCAGTACTTC. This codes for CASSFSEGTQYF.

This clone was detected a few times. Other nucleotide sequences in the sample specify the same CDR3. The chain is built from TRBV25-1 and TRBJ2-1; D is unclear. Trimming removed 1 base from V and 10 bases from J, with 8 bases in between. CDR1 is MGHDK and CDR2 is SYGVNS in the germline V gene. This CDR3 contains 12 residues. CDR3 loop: CASSESLREQFF. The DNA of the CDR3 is TGTGCCAGCAGTGAATCCCTACGGGAGCAGTTCTTC. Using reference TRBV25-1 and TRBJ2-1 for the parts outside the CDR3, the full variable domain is EADIYQTPRYLVIGTGKKITLECSQTMGHDKMYWYQQDPGMELHLIHYSYGVNSTEKGDLSSESTVSRIRTEHFPLTLESARPSHTSQYLCASSESLREQFFGPGTRLTVL.

In DNA form, the CDR3 reads TGCGCCAGCAGCCTCAGATCACAGGGGAAATGCACCTTC. Translated, it gives CASSLRSQGKCTF. The genes are TRBV4-1 and TRBJ1-2; 7 bases match TRBD1. V dropped 4 bases and J dropped 13; count of bases not matched to a gene: 12. Germline V CDR1 and CDR2: MGHRA, YSYEKL. CDR3 size: 13 residues.

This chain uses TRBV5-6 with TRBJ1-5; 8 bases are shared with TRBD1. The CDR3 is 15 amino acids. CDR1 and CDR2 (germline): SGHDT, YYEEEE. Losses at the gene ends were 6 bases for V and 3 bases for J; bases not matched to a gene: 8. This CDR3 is CASKVQGANNQPQHF. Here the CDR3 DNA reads TGTGCCAGCAAGGTTCAGGGGGCGAACAATCAGCCCCAGCATTTT.

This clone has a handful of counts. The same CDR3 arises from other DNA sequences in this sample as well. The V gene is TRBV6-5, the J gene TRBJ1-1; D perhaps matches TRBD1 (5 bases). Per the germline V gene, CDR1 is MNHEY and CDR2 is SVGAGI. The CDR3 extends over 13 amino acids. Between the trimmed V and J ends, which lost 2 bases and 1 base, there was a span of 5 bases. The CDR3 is CASSYGGNTEAFF. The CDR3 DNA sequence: TGTGCCAGCAGTTACGGGGGGAACACTGAAGCTTTCTTT.

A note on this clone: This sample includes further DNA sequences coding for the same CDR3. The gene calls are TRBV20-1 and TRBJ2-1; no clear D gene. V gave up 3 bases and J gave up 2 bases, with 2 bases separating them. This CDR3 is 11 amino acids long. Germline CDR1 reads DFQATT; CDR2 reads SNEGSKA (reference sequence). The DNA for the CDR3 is TGCAGTGCTAGTCCCTACAATGAGCAGTTCTTC. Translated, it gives CSASPYNEQFF.

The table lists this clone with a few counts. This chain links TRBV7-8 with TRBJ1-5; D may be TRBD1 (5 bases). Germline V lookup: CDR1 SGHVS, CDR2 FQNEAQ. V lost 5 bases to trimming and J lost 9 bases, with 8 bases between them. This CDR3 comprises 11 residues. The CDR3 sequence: CASSLTGPQHF. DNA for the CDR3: TGTGCCAGCAGCCTCACAGGGCCCCAGCATTTT. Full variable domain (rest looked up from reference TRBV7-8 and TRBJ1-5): GAGVSQSPRYKVAKRGQDVALRCDPISGHVSLFWYQQALGQGPEFLTYFQNEAQLDKSGLPSDRFFAERPEGSVSTLKIQRTQQEDSAVYLCASSLTGPQHFGDGTRLSIL.

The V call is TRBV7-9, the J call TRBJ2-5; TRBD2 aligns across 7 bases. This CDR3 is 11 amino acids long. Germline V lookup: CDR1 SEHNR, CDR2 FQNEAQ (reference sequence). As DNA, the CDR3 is TGTGCAACGGGGGGAGAAGAGACCCAGTACTTC. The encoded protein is CATGGEETQYF.

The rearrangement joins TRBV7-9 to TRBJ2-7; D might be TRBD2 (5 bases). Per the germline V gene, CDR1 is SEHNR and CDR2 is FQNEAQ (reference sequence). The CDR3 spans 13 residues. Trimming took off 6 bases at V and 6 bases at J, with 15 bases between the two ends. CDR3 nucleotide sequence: TGTGCCAGCAGTCAACCATCCCGGGGCGAGCAGTACTTC. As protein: CASSQPSRGEQYF.